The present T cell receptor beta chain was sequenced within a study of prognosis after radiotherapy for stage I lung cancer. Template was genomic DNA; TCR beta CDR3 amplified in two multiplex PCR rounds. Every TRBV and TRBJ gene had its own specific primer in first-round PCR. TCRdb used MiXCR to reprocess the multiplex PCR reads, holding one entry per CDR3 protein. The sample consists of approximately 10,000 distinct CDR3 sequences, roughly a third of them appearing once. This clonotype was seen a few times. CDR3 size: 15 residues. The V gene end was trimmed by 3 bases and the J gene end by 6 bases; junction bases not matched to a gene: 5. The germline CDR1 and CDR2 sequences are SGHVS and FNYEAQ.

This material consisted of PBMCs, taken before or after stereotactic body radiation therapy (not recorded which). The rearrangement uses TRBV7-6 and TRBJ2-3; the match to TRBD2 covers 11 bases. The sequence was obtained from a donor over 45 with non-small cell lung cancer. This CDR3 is CASSFLGTSGDTQYF. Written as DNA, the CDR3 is TGTGCCAGCAGCTTCCTCGGGACTAGCGGTGATACGCAGTATTTT.